These 23 T cell receptor beta chains share one sample of origin, sequenced in a study of cytomegalovirus exposure and HLA in healthy donors. Primers: 60 Vbeta forward and 13 Jbeta reverse. Only in-frame clones appear in the TCRdb table, and some are missing; sequencing was by immunoSEQ multiplex PCR. The data contain approximately 170,000 clones, roughly 77% of them singletons. The sequencing sample was made of PBMCs. All receptors come from a male donor in good health and CMV-seronegative.

The J gene is TRBJ1-4, the V gene TRBV4-1; D might be TRBD1 (5 bases). There are 15 residues in the CDR3. Germline V gene data show CDR1 as MGHRA and CDR2 as YSYEKL. Trimming took off 2 bases at V and 3 bases at J, with 10 bases between the two ends. The DNA of the CDR3 is TGCGCCAGCAGCCAAACGGGGGGATCTAATGAAAAACTGTTTTTT. Translation gives CASSQTGGSNEKLFF.

The rearrangement joins TRBV6-5 to TRBJ1-1, with a weak D call TRBD1 (6 bases). Germline V gene sequence: CDR1 MNHEY, CDR2 SVGAGI. The CDR3 runs 13 residues. V was shortened by 5 bases and J by 10 bases, with 17 bases between the two germline ends. Here the CDR3 DNA reads TGTGCCAGCAGTACGGGGGGCTCAAAAGTAGCTTTCTTT. Translated: CASSTGGSKVAFF.

The chain combines TRBV5-1 with TRBJ2-7; 8 bases agree with TRBD2. There are 13 residues in the CDR3. Germline CDR1 and CDR2: SGHRS and YFSETQ. Unmatched junction bases numbered 9, after V lost 4 bases and J lost 9 bases. CDR3: CASSEGLADGQYF. CDR3 DNA sequence: TGCGCCAGCAGCGAAGGACTAGCTGACGGGCAGTACTTC.

The chain links TRBV6-6 to TRBJ1-5; TRBD1 might be the D (5 bases). The CDR3 contains 15 residues. Germline values: CDR1 MNHNY, CDR2 SVGAGI (reference sequence). V was cut by 2 bases and J by 5 bases, with 13 bases left in between. The DNA of the CDR3 is TGTGCCAGCAGTTACGACAGCCCGACTTATCAGCCCCAGCATTTT. It encodes CASSYDSPTYQPQHF.

This clone turned up a few times. This chain connects TRBV7-2 to TRBJ2-7; 8 nucleotides agree with TRBD2. J was trimmed by 5 bases and V by 1 base; bases with no gene match: 10. Germline values: CDR1 SGHTA, CDR2 FQGNSA. The CDR3 spans 16 residues. This chain's CDR3 is CASSLGRVAGIDEQYF. The DNA of the CDR3 is TGTGCCAGCAGCTTAGGTAGGGTAGCGGGGATCGACGAGCAGTACTTC.

The chain recombines TRBV6-1 with TRBJ2-1; tentative D call: TRBD1 (6 bases). Deletions cut 4 bases from V and 2 bases from J, with 9 bases between. The CDR3 consists of 14 residues. Germline V gene data show CDR1 as MNHNS and CDR2 as SASEGT. The CDR3 DNA reads TGTGCCAGCAGTGGAGACAGGCCCTACAATGAGCAGTTCTTC. It specifies CASSGDRPYNEQFF.

The J gene is TRBJ2-7, the V gene TRBV28; D possibly corresponds to TRBD1 (6 bases). The CDR3 is made up of 15 amino acids. Trimming left V 3 bases short and J 4 bases short, with 16 bases between. CDR1 is MDHEN, CDR2 SYDVKM, per germline. In DNA form, the CDR3 reads TGTGCCAGCAGTTTTAAGGGACACATTAGTTACGAGCAGTACTTC. It encodes CASSFKGHISYEQYF.

Concerning this clone: The junction departs from the called germline gene at one end, perhaps through a read error. The V call is TRBV5-1, the J call TRBJ2-7; D possibly corresponds to TRBD1 (6 bases). The CDR3 sequence is 15 residues long. The germline gives CDR1 SGHRS, CDR2 YFSETQ. The CDR3 DNA reads TGCGCCAGCAGCTTGGAGGGGACACCAACCTACGAGCAGTGCTTC. This sequence encodes CASSLEGTPTYEQCF. Together with reference TRBV5-1 and TRBJ2-7, the CDR3 gives the full variable domain: KAGVTQTPRYLIKTRGQQVTLSCSPISGHRSVSWYQQTPGQGLQFLFEYFSETQRNKGNFPGRFSGRQFSNSRSEMNVSTLELGDSALYLCASSLEGTPTYEQCFGPGTRLTVT.

V and J are TRBV10-3 and TRBJ2-7; no definite D call. The germline V gene encodes CDR1 ENHRY and CDR2 SYGVKD. The CDR3 covers 14 residues. Trimming removed 4 bases from V and 5 bases from J, with 15 bases in between. The CDR3 protein is CAISGDTESDEQYF. The CDR3, as DNA: TGTGCCATCAGTGGCGACACCGAGTCGGACGAGCAGTACTTC.

This clone has only one observation. The chain carries TRBV18 and TRBJ2-2; a possible D gene is TRBD1 (6 bases). Trimming removed 8 bases at V and 7 bases at J, with 20 bases between. The CDR3 extends over 15 amino acids. Germline V CDR1 and CDR2: KGHSH, LQKENI. This chain's CDR3 is CASAYTLGAGGELFF. As DNA, the CDR3 is TGTGCCAGCGCCTACACGTTGGGGGCAGGCGGGGAGCTGTTTTTT.

This chain uses TRBV6-5 with TRBJ2-7; 7 bases fit TRBD1. CDR1 and CDR2 (germline): MNHEY, SVGAGI. This CDR3 has 13 residues. Germline trimming cut 5 bases from V and 6 bases from J; bases unmatched to any gene: 7. The chain's CDR3 is CASSPFSGGEQYF. CDR3 nucleotides: TGTGCCAGCAGTCCGTTCTCAGGGGGCGAGCAGTACTTC.

This clone was counted only a few times. The V gene is TRBV4-1, the J gene TRBJ1-2; 8 bases match TRBD1. The CDR3 spans 15 residues. In germline, CDR1 is MGHRA, CDR2 YSYEKL. After removal of 3 bases from V and 3 bases from J, the junction contained 6 bases not matched to a gene. CDR3 coding DNA: TGCGCCAGCAGCCATGTCGCAGGGGGCGACTATGGCTACACCTTC. Protein sequence: CASSHVAGGDYGYTF.

The rearrangement links TRBV5-1 to TRBJ1-4; 9 nucleotides agree with TRBD1. This CDR3 has 16 residues. Germline CDR1 and CDR2: SGHRS and YFSETQ. Trimming removed 0 bases from V and 8 bases from J; junction bases left unmatched: 8. For the CDR3, the DNA is TGCGCCAGCAGCTTGGCCCCGACAGGGGGAGGGGAAAAACTGTTTTTT. It codes for CASSLAPTGGGEKLFF.

The rearrangement joins TRBV5-1 to TRBJ2-1, with a possible D match to TRBD2 (6 bases). The CDR3 has 14 amino acids. Deletions cut 0 bases from V and 7 bases from J, with 11 bases between. Germline lookup yields CDR1 SGHRS and CDR2 YFSETQ. CDR3 residues: CASSLEAGSNEQFF. CDR3 DNA: TGCGCCAGCAGCTTGGAGGCGGGGTCTAATGAGCAGTTCTTC.

The V gene is TRBV5-5, the J gene TRBJ2-7, with D tentatively TRBD2 (6 bases). Trimming took off 4 bases at V and 4 bases at J, with 21 bases between the two ends. Germline values: CDR1 SGHKS, CDR2 YYEKEE (reference sequence). The CDR3 runs 16 residues. The CDR3 sequence is CASSREQGSILYEQYF. The DNA for the CDR3 is TGTGCCAGCAGCCGGGAGCAGGGAAGTATTCTATACGAGCAGTACTTC. Full variable domain (remainder filled in from reference TRBV5-5 and TRBJ2-7): DAGVTQSPTHLIKTRGQQVTLRCSPISGHKSVSWYQQVLGQGPQFIFQYYEKEERGRGNFPDRFSARQFPNYSSELNVNALLLGDSALYLCASSREQGSILYEQYFGPGTRLTVT.

The chain has TRBV5-1 and TRBJ2-1; 9 bases match TRBD2. Germline assignment: CDR1 SGHRS and CDR2 YFSETQ. The J segment lost 4 bases and the V segment lost 6 bases, leaving 5 bases of the junction unmatched. This CDR3 is built from 14 residues. CDR3 DNA sequence: TGCGCCAGCAAGGGGCTAGCGGGGTACAATGAGCAGTTCTTC. Its protein product is CASKGLAGYNEQFF.

The chain is built from TRBV2 and TRBJ2-1; D uncertain. V lost 6 bases and J lost 15, with 15 bases in between. Looked up from germline, CDR1 is SNHLY and CDR2 is FYNNEI. CDR3 size: 11 residues. The CDR3 loop is CASRVETRMFF. The CDR3, as DNA: TGTGCCAGCAGGGTAGAGACCAGGATGTTCTTC.

The rearrangement uses TRBV9 and TRBJ2-7, with 10 nucleotides matching TRBD2. The CDR3 totals 16 residues. With 4 bases clipped from V and 7 bases from J, the junction kept 14 bases outside the gene matches. The germline gives CDR1 SGDLS, CDR2 YYNGEE. The DNA for the CDR3 is TGTGCCAGCAGCCCACGCCTAGCGGGGGCGAATGAGGAGCAGTACTTC. It is translated as CASSPRLAGANEEQYF.

The V gene is TRBV7-7, the J gene TRBJ2-2, with TRBD2 as a possible D gene (5 bases). The CDR3 sequence is 16 residues long. Germline CDR1 and CDR2: SSHAT and FNYEAQ (reference sequence). Trimming took 1 base from V and 6 from J, leaving 15 bases between them. This chain's CDR3 is CASSLEASFVPGELFF. The CDR3 nucleotides are TGTGCCAGCAGCTTAGAGGCTAGCTTTGTGCCCGGGGAGCTGTTTTTT.

The rearrangement links TRBV2 to TRBJ2-3; TRBD2 matches at 10 bases. The J segment lost 8 bases and the V segment lost 8 bases, leaving 10 bases of the junction unmatched. The CDR3 contains 14 residues. Germline CDR1 SNHLY, CDR2 FYNNEI. CDR3 nucleotide sequence: TGTGCCAGCGTTCCGAGACTAGCGGGCGGTACGCAGTATTTT. Translating gives CASVPRLAGGTQYF.

In its sample, this clone was seen a few times. The rearrangement links TRBV4-3 to TRBJ2-1; 7 nucleotides agree with TRBD2. The CDR3 contains 15 residues. V lost 2 bases, J lost 6 bases, and 7 bases stayed unmatched. Germline CDR1 LGHNA, CDR2 YSLEER. The CDR3 bases are TGCGCCAGCAGCCAACGAGCGGGAATGGGCAATGAGCAGTTCTTC. Translation gives CASSQRAGMGNEQFF.

The CDR3 region is CASSPLAGVRLSNEQFF. The DNA for the CDR3 is TGTGCCAGCAGTCCCTTAGCGGGAGTGAGGTTGAGCAATGAGCAGTTCTTC. The J gene is TRBJ2-1, the V gene TRBV27; TRBD2 matches 9 bases. Germline trimming cut 5 bases from V and 6 bases from J; bases unmatched to any gene: 14. Germline V gene lookup returns CDR1 MNHEY and CDR2 SMNVEV (reference sequence). The CDR3 contains 17 residues.

This chain links TRBV10-3 with TRBJ2-7; the match to TRBD1 covers 9 bases. V dropped 1 base and J dropped 4; count of bases not matched to a gene: 8. Per the germline V gene, CDR1 is ENHRY and CDR2 is SYGVKD. The CDR3 is made up of 16 amino acids. Here the CDR3 reads CAISEWALQGAYEQYF. The CDR3 nucleotides are TGTGCCATCAGTGAGTGGGCTTTACAGGGGGCTTACGAGCAGTACTTC.